The source of this T cell receptor (beta chain) is a study of beta chain features in type 1 diabetes. Findings and limits, study-wide: In every one of the four CD4+ subsets, TCRB CDR3s were moderately but significantly shorter in Type 1 diabetes patients.

A word on this clone: The antigen is not known.

Donors underwent one heparinised blood draw, roughly 110 mL on average. CD4+ naive, central memory, regulatory and stem cell-like memory cells were sorted via CD45RO/CCR7/CD25/CD127/CD95/CD27. The investigators reverse transcribed all of the isolated RNA, so they sequenced expressed TCRB transcripts. Deep immunoSEQ sequencing covered naive, central memory and regulatory T cell samples. The method was immunoSEQ multiplex PCR; TCRdb's version includes in-frame clones alone and lacks a portion of them. The table includes roughly 370,000 clones, about 15% detected once. Trimming removed 1 base from V and 3 bases from J, with 11 bases in between. Per germline, CDR1 SGHNT and CDR2 YYREEE (reference sequence). The CDR3 totals 15 residues.

The chain uses TRBV5-4 and TRBJ2-1, with D perhaps matching TRBD1 (5 bases). The source is a man aged 25 to 40 in good health. The sample was naive CD4+ T cells from blood. The chain's CDR3 is CASSLFSQGYNEQFF. The CDR3 DNA is TGTGCCAGCAGCTTGTTCTCTCAGGGCTACAATGAGCAGTTCTTC.